These T cell receptor beta chains were read from a single sample in a study of regulatory T cells. The protocol was immunoSEQ multiplex PCR, while the TCRdb copy is restricted to in-frame clones and leaves out a portion. The sample holds fewer than 20,000 clones, roughly 82% seen once. Sequencing was performed on conventional CD4+ T cells sorted from blood. The receptor source for this set is a person aged 25 to 39 with CD3G deficiency. CDR3s include the opening cysteine and the closing phenylalanine or tryptophan. Fields, in order: V gene, D gene, clone size, J gene, CDR3 protein, CDR3 DNA. A D gene is named only where the DNA matches it firmly. Clone size is shown for a subset of rows, as once, few, many or a class of expanded clone.

TRBV6-1	-	-	TRBJ1-4	CASSDTGSGKLFF	TGTGCCAGCAGTGATACAGGGAGCGGAAAACTGTTTTTT
TRBV28	-	few	TRBJ1-1	CASSFGVPSTEAFF	TGTGCCAGCAGTTTTGGGGTACCTTCCACTGAAGCTTTCTTT
TRBV5-1	TRBD2	few	TRBJ2-1	CASGTSGAYNEQFF	TGCGCCAGCGGGACTAGCGGGGCGTACAATGAGCAGTTCTTC
TRBV19	TRBD1	-	TRBJ1-2	CASTDRGLRDGYTF	TGTGCCAGTACCGACAGGGGATTAAGGGATGGCTACACCTTC
TRBV28	-	-	TRBJ1-1	CASSLPFGQTNTEAFF	TGTGCCAGCAGTTTGCCCTTCGGACAGACGAACACTGAAGCTTTCTTT
TRBV4-1	-	-	TRBJ1-1	CASSLDFGGGTEAFF	TGCGCCAGCAGCCTCGACTTTGGGGGGGGTACTGAAGCTTTCTTT
TRBV19	-	-	TRBJ1-4	CASSYPGTEKLFF	TGTGCCAGTAGTTATCCCGGGACGGAGAAACTGTTTTTT
TRBV5-1	-	-	TRBJ2-1	CASSSLGTSYNEQFF	TGCGCCAGCAGCTCTCTGGGGACGTCCTACAATGAGCAGTTCTTC
TRBV7-9	TRBD1	-	TRBJ2-5	CASSLSGQAGGTQYF	TGTGCCAGCAGCTTATCGGGACAGGCCGGGGGGACCCAGTACTTC
TRBV27	-	-	TRBJ1-6	CASSFEQNSPLHF	TGTGCCAGCAGTTTTGAACAGAATTCACCCCTCCACTTT
TRBV28	-	-	TRBJ1-5	CASSRTRGIRGQPQHF	TGTGCCAGCAGTCGCACCCGGGGGATTCGTGGTCAGCCCCAGCATTTT
TRBV6-1	TRBD1	-	TRBJ1-2	CASSRQGDYGYTF	TGTGCCAGCAGTCGACAGGGCGACTATGGCTACACCTTC
TRBV7-9	-	-	TRBJ2-7	CASSLNKYEQYF	TGTGCCAGCAGCTTAAACAAGTACGAGCAGTACTTC
TRBV6-1	-	few	TRBJ1-1	CASSEDRWRDTEAFF	TGTGCCAGCAGTGAAGACAGGTGGAGGGACACTGAAGCTTTCTTT
TRBV28	-	-	TRBJ2-4	CASSLSARAKNIQYF	TGTGCCAGCAGTTTAAGCGCCAGGGCCAAAAACATTCAGTACTTC
TRBV6-5	TRBD1	-	TRBJ2-7	CASTGTGPYEQYF	TGTGCCAGCACGGGGACAGGGCCCTACGAGCAGTACTTC
TRBV5-1	TRBD1	-	TRBJ2-2	CASSGNRGRGTGELFF	TGCGCCAGCAGCGGTAACAGGGGAAGGGGCACCGGGGAGCTGTTTTTT
TRBV11-2	-	-	TRBJ2-7	CASSFGSGDGYEQYF	TGTGCCAGCAGCTTCGGGAGCGGAGACGGCTACGAGCAGTACTTC
TRBV5-1	TRBD2	-	TRBJ2-3	CASSLGSGITDTQYF	TGCGCCAGCAGCTTGGGTAGCGGGATCACAGATACGCAGTATTTT
TRBV5-1	-	-	TRBJ2-6	CASSPGSGGANVLTF	TGCGCCAGCAGCCCGGGGTCAGGGGGGGCCAACGTCCTGACTTTC